This TCR beta chain was found in a study of blood T cells in healthy people across ages. Alongside a J-beta primer mix, a sample-barcoded 5' primer served in a second PCR lasting about 7 to 11 cycles. Using its own MiXCR run on the 5' RACE reads, TCRdb lists one record per CDR3 protein. The data contain some 1.4 million distinct CDR3 sequences, approximately 42% of them seen just once; the ten biggest clones take up 7.9%. CDR3 length equals 15 residues. Trimming removed 1 base from V and 3 bases from J; junction bases left unmatched: 3. The V gene's germline CDR1 is LGHDT and CDR2 YNNKEL (reference sequence).

This sequence joins TRBV3-1 and TRBJ1-1; 9 bases fit TRBD1. The source of this sequence is a woman aged 18-29 years in good health. The sequenced sample consisted of blood. The CDR3 is CASSQGGTGYTEAFF. The CDR3 DNA follows: TGTGCCAGCAGCCAAGGAGGGACAGGGTACACTGAAGCTTTCTTT.